This entry lists 17 T cell receptor beta chains sequenced from one sample in a study of blood T cell repertoires in COVID-19. Assay: immunoSEQ multiplex PCR; the TCRdb copy retains only in-frame clones and omits some. The top ten hold about 12% of the sample, which has about 18,000 clones, 89% seen once. What was sequenced was peripheral blood. The receptors derive from a man in his sixties with active COVID-19.

This chain links TRBV5-4 with TRBJ2-7, with 7 bases identical to TRBD2. In germline, CDR1 is SGHNT, CDR2 YYREEE (reference sequence). With 2 bases clipped from V and 6 bases from J, the junction kept 8 bases outside the gene matches. There are 14 residues in the CDR3. CDR3 bases: TGTGCCAGCAGCTTTGGACTAGTTTCGGGCGAGCAGTACTTC. Translated, it gives CASSFGLVSGEQYF.

The rearrangement uses TRBV18 and TRBJ2-2, with D possibly being TRBD2 (5 bases). V was shortened by 6 bases and J by 1 base, with 9 bases between the two germline ends. Per the germline V gene, CDR1 is KGHSH and CDR2 is LQKENI. The CDR3 sequence is 14 residues long. CDR3: CASSLAGNTGELFF. The CDR3 nucleotides read TGTGCCAGCTCCCTGGCGGGGAACACCGGGGAGCTGTTTTTT.

This rearrangement joins TRBV5-1 to TRBJ1-2; the D gene is possibly TRBD1 (5 bases). Germline V gives CDR1 SGHRS, CDR2 YFSETQ. Trimming stripped 0 bases from V and 5 bases from J, with 14 bases between. There are 15 residues in the CDR3. This chain's CDR3 is CASSLERGKWYGYTF. The CDR3 nucleotides are TGCGCCAGCAGCTTGGAAAGGGGCAAGTGGTATGGCTACACCTTC.

The chain has TRBV19 and TRBJ2-3; 12 positions match TRBD2. The germline gives CDR1 LNHDA, CDR2 SQIVND (reference sequence). There are 16 residues in the CDR3. V dropped 5 bases and J dropped 6; count of bases not matched to a gene: 9. As DNA, the CDR3 is TGTGCCAGTAGTCCCCGACTAGCGGGGGTCGGGGATACGCAGTATTTT. Residues: CASSPRLAGVGDTQYF. Filled out from reference TRBV19 and TRBJ2-3, the complete variable domain reads DGGITQSPKYLFRKEGQNVTLSCEQNLNHDAMYWYRQDPGQGLRLIYYSQIVNDFQKGDIAEGYSVSREKKESFPLTVTSAQKNPTAFYLCASSPRLAGVGDTQYFGPGTRLTVL.

This chain links TRBV19 with TRBJ2-3; 12 nucleotides match TRBD2. The germline V gene has CDR1 LNHDA and CDR2 SQIVND (reference sequence). The CDR3 totals 16 residues. Trimming took 7 bases from V and 0 from J; bases not matched to a gene: 5. Written as DNA, the CDR3 is TGTGCCAGTACCCTAGCGGGGGGGCGGAGCACAGATACGCAGTATTTT. It translates to CASTLAGGRSTDTQYF.

The chain uses TRBV6-2 or TRBV6-3 and TRBJ2-5, with TRBD2 matching 9 bases. V lost 2 bases to trimming and J lost 5 bases; unmatched junction nucleotides: 6. Germline V CDR1 and CDR2: MNHEY, SVGEGT. The CDR3 has 15 residues. In DNA, the CDR3 is TGTGCCAGCAGTTACAGGGTAGCGGGAGTCGAGACCCAGTACTTC. Amino acid sequence: CASSYRVAGVETQYF.

This chain uses TRBV15 with TRBJ2-5; maybe TRBD2 (5 bases). The V end lost 5 bases, the J end lost 4 bases, and 14 bases lay between the germline ends. Germline CDR1 and CDR2: LNHNV and YYDKDF (reference sequence). The CDR3 spans 14 residues. CDR3 coding DNA: TGTGCCACCAGCTTAGCTAGCCTAAGAGAGACCCAGTACTTC. Its protein is CATSLASLRETQYF.

The J gene is TRBJ2-1, the V gene TRBV7-9; D might be TRBD1 (5 bases). Germline V CDR1 and CDR2: SEHNR, FQNEAQ (reference sequence). The CDR3 is 13 residues long. Trimming left V 0 bases short and J 7 bases short, with 7 bases between. The CDR3 DNA sequence: TGTGCCAGCAGCTTAGCAGGGGCAAATGAGCAGTTCTTC. Encoded protein: CASSLAGANEQFF. Based on the CDR3 plus reference TRBV7-9 and TRBJ2-1, the full variable domain is DTGVSQNPRHKITKRGQNVTFRCDPISEHNRLYWYRQTLGQGPEFLTYFQNEAQLEKSRLLSDRFSAERPKGSFSTLEIQRTEQGDSAMYLCASSLAGANEQFFGPGTRLTVL.

The chain joins TRBV30 to TRBJ1-2; 8 bases align to TRBD1. In germline, CDR1 is GTSNPN, CDR2 SVGIG (reference sequence). CDR3 length: 14 amino acids. Germline trimming cut 0 bases from V and 5 bases from J; bases unmatched to any gene: 5. Here the CDR3 reads CAWSVGQGAYGYTF. The CDR3 DNA reads as TGTGCCTGGAGTGTAGGGCAGGGGGCTTATGGCTACACCTTC.

The count of this clone is one. This rearrangement joins TRBV28 to TRBJ2-1, with 12 positions matching TRBD2. The ends lost 6 bases at V and 9 bases at J; junction bases unmatched: 6. The CDR3 runs 14 residues. Per the germline V gene, CDR1 is MDHEN and CDR2 is SYDVKM. The CDR3 loop is CASSIALAGGEQFF. CDR3 nucleotide sequence: TGTGCCAGCAGCATCGCACTAGCGGGGGGTGAGCAGTTCTTC. Looking up the rest from reference TRBV28 and TRBJ2-1 gives the full variable domain: DVKVTQSSRYLVKRTGEKVFLECVQDMDHENMFWYRQDPGLGLRLIYFSYDVKMKEKGDIPEGYSVSREKKERFSLILESASTNQTSMYLCASSIALAGGEQFFGPGTRLTVL.

The chain uses TRBV5-1 and TRBJ2-7, with 11 bases aligning to TRBD2. Germline CDR1 is SGHRS and CDR2 is YFSETQ. The junction had 3 bases not matched to a gene; V was cut back by 4 bases and J by 3 bases. The length of the CDR3 is 14 residues. The DNA of the CDR3 is TGCGCCAGCAGCATAACTAGCGGGGGCTACGAGCAGTACTTC. Amino acids: CASSITSGGYEQYF.

The chain recombines TRBV12-5 with TRBJ2-2; D gene ambiguous. Looked up from germline, CDR1 is LGHNT and CDR2 is FRNRAP. Trimming pared 3 bases from V and 6 bases from J, leaving 14 bases between. The CDR3 spans 15 residues. The CDR3 region is CASGLLLTGAGELFF. The CDR3, as DNA: TGTGCTAGTGGTTTACTACTTACGGGTGCCGGGGAGCTGTTTTTT.

The chain is built from TRBV7-2 and TRBJ2-7; a possible D gene is TRBD2 (7 bases). Germline V gene data show CDR1 as SGHTA and CDR2 as FQGNSA. V was clipped by 5 bases and J by 3 bases, with 14 bases between them. The CDR3 runs 14 residues. The CDR3 spells CASSPRGPSYEQYF. CDR3 in DNA: TGTGCCAGCAGCCCGCGGGGGCCCAGCTACGAGCAGTACTTC.

V is TRBV18 and J is TRBJ1-5; D is unclear. The CDR3 has 15 residues. Germline-derived CDR1 and CDR2 are KGHSH and LQKENI. Trimming left V 3 bases short and J 3 bases short, with 12 bases between. The CDR3 coding sequence is TGTGCCAGCTCACCGGTCGGTGTTACCAATCAGCCCCAGCATTTT. Translating it yields CASSPVGVTNQPQHF.

This chain uses TRBV19 with TRBJ2-5, with TRBD2 identical over 7 bases. The V segment lost 1 base and the J segment 0 bases; nucleotides outside the gene matches: 2. The germline V gene encodes CDR1 LNHDA and CDR2 SQIVND (reference sequence). The CDR3 runs 15 residues. CDR3 DNA sequence: TGTGCCAGTAGTATAGTCGGGGGGAACCAAGAGACCCAGTACTTC. Protein: CASSIVGGNQETQYF. The full variable domain, with the rest looked up from reference TRBV19 and TRBJ2-5, is DGGITQSPKYLFRKEGQNVTLSCEQNLNHDAMYWYRQDPGQGLRLIYYSQIVNDFQKGDIAEGYSVSREKKESFPLTVTSAQKNPTAFYLCASSIVGGNQETQYFGPGTRLLVL.

The rearrangement links TRBV7-8 to TRBJ2-3; 8 bases map to TRBD1. This CDR3 has 15 amino acids. V lost 4 bases, J lost 4 bases, and 7 bases stayed unmatched. Germline V gene lookup returns CDR1 SGHVS and CDR2 FQNEAQ. The DNA for the CDR3 is TGTGCCAGCAGCTCGACAGGGGAAGTTGCAGATACGCAGTATTTT. It yields the protein CASSSTGEVADTQYF.

There are a few counts of this clone. The chain joins TRBV15 to TRBJ2-5; D is ambiguous. The CDR3 has 15 residues. CDR1 is LNHNV and CDR2 is YYDKDF in the germline V gene (reference sequence). V was clipped by 1 base and J by 4 bases, with 13 bases between them. The CDR3 sequence is CATSRGPVNRETQYF. The CDR3 nucleotides read TGTGCCACCAGCAGAGGCCCGGTGAACAGAGAGACCCAGTACTTC.